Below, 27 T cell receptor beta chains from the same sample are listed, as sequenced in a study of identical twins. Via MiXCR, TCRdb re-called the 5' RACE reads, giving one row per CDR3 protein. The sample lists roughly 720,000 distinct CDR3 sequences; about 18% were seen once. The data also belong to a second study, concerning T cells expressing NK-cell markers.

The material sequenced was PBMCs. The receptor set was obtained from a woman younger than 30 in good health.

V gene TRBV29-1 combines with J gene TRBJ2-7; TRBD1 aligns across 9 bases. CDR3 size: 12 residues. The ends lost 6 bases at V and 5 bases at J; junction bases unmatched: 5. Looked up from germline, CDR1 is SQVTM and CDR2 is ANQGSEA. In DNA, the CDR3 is TGCAGCGTCACCGGGACAGGGAACGAGCAGTACTTC. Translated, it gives CSVTGTGNEQYF.

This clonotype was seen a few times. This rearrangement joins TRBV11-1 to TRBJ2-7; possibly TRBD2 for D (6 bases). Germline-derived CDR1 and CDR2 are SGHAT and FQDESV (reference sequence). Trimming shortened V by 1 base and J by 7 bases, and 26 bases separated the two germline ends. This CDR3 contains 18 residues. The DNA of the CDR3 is TGTGCCAGCAGCTTAGAAGGTAGAGGAACCTTTTTAGGAGGGGAGCAGTACTTC. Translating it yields CASSLEGRGTFLGGEQYF.

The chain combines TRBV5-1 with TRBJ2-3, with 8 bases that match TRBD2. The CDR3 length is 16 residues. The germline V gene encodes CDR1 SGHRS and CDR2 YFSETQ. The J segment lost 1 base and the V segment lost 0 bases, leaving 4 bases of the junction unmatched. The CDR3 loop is CASSLVSGMGTDTQYF. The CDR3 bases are TGCGCCAGCAGCTTGGTTAGCGGGATGGGCACAGATACGCAGTATTTT. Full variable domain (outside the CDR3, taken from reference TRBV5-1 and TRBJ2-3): KAGVTQTPRYLIKTRGQQVTLSCSPISGHRSVSWYQQTPGQGLQFLFEYFSETQRNKGNFPGRFSGRQFSNSRSEMNVSTLELGDSALYLCASSLVSGMGTDTQYFGPGTRLTVL.

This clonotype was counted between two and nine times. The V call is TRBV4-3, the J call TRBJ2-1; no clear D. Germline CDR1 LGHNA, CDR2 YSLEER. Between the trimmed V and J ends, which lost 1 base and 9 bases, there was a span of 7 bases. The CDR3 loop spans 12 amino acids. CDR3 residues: CASSQVPSEQFF. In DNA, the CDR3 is TGCGCCAGCAGCCAAGTCCCATCTGAGCAGTTCTTC.

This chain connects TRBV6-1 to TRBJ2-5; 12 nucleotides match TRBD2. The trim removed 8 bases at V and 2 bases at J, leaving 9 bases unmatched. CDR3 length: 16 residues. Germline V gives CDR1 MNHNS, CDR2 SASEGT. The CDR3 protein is CASRGLAGLPQETQYF. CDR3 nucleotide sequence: TGTGCCAGCCGAGGACTAGCGGGACTACCTCAAGAGACCCAGTACTTC.

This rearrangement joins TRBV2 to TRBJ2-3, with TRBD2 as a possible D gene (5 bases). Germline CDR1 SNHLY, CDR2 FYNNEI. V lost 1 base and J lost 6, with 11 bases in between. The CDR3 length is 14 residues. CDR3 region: CASSEELALDTQYF. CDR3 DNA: TGTGCCAGCAGTGAAGAGCTAGCACTTGATACGCAGTATTTT.

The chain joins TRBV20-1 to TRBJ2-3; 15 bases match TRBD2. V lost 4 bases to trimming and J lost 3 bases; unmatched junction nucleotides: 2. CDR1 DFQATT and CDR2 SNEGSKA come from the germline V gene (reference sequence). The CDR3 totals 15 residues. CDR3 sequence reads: CSAIGLAGGTDTQYF. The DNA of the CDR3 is TGCAGTGCTATCGGACTAGCGGGAGGGACAGATACGCAGTATTTT.

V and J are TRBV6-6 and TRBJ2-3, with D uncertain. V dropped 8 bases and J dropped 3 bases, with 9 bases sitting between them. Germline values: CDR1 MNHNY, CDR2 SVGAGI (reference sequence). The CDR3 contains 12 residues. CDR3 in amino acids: CASHQRTDTQYF. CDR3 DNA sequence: TGTGCCAGCCACCAGAGGACAGATACGCAGTATTTT.

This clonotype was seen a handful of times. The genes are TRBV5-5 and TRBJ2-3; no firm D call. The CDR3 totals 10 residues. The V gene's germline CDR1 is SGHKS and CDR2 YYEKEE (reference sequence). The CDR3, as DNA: TGTGCTACGCGAGGAGATACGCAGTATTTT. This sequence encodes CATRGDTQYF.

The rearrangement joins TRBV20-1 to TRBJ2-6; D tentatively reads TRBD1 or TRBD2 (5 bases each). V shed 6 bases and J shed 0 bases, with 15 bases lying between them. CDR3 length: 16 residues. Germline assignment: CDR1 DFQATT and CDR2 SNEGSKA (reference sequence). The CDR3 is CSAPRDEFSGANVLTF. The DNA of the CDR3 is TGCAGTGCCCCCCGGGACGAATTCTCTGGGGCCAACGTCCTGACTTTC.

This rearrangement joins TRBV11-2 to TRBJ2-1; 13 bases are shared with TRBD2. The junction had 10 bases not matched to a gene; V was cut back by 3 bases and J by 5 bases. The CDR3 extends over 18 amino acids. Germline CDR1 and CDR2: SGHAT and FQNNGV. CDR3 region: CASSFPTGLAGRHNEQFF. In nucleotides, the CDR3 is TGTGCCAGCAGCTTTCCGACGGGACTAGCGGGGAGACACAATGAGCAGTTCTTC.

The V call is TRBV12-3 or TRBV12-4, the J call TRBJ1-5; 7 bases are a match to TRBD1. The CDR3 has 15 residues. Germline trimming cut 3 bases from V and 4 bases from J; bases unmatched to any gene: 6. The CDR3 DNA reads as TGTGCCAGCAGTTTCCGGACAGGCGGGAATCAGCCCCAGCATTTT. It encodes CASSFRTGGNQPQHF.

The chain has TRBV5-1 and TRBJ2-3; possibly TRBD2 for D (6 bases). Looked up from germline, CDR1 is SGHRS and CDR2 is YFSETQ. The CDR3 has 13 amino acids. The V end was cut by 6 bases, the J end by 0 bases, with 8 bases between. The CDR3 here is CASIGGSTDTQYF. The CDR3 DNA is TGCGCCAGCATTGGAGGGAGCACAGATACGCAGTATTTT.

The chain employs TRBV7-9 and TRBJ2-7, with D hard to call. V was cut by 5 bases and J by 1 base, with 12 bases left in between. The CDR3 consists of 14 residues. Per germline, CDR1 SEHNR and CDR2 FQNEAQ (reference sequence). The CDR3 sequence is CASSADWESYEQYF. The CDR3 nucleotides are TGTGCCAGCAGCGCCGATTGGGAATCCTACGAGCAGTACTTC.

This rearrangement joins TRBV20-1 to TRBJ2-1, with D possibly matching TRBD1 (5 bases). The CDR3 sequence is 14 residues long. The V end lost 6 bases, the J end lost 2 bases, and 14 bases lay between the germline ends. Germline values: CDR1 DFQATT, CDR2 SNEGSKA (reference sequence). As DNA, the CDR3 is TGCAGTGCCCCAGGGCAGTACCCCTACAATGAGCAGTTCTTC. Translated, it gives CSAPGQYPYNEQFF.

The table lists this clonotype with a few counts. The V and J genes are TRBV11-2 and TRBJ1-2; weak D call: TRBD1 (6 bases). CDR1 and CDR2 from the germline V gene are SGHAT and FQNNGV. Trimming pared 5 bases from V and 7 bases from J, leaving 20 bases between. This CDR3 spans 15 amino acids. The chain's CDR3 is CASSVSDSQGGGYTF. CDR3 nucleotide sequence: TGTGCCAGCAGCGTATCCGATTCACAGGGCGGTGGCTACACCTTC.

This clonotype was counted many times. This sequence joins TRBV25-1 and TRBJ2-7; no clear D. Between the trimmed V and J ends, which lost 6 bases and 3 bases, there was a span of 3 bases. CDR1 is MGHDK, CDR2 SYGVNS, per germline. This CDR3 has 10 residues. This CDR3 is CASSGYEQYF. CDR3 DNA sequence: TGTGCCAGCAGCGGCTACGAGCAGTACTTC.

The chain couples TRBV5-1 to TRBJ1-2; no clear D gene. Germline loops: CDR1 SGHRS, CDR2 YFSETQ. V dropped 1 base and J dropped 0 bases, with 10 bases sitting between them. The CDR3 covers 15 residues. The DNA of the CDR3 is TGCGCCAGCAGCTTGATCTCTCCAACTAACTATGGCTACACCTTC. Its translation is CASSLISPTNYGYTF.

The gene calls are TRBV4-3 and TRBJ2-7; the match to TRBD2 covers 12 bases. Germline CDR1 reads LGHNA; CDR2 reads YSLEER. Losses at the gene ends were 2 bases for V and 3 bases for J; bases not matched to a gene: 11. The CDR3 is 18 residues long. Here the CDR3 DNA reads TGCGCCAGCAGCCAAAGGGGGGTCGGACTAGCGGGGCTCTACGAGCAGTACTTC. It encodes CASSQRGVGLAGLYEQYF.

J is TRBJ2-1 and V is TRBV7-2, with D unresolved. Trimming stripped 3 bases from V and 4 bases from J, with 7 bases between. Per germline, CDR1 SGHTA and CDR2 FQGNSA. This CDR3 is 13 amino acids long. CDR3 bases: TGTGCCAGCAGCTTTCAGTTTTACAATGAGCAGTTCTTC. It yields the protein CASSFQFYNEQFF.

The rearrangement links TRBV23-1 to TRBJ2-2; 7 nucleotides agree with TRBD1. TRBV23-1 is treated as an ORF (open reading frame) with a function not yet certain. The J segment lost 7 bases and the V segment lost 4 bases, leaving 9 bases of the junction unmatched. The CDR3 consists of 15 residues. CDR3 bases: TGCGCCAGCAGTCCCCGACAGGGATTTGGCGGGGAGCTGTTTTTT. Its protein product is CASSPRQGFGGELFF.

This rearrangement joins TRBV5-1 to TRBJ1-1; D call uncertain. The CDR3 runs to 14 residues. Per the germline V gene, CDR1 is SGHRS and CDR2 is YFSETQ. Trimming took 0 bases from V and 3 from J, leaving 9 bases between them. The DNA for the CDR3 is TGCGCCAGCAGCTTGGGCCTTAGGCACACTGAAGCTTTCTTT. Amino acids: CASSLGLRHTEAFF.

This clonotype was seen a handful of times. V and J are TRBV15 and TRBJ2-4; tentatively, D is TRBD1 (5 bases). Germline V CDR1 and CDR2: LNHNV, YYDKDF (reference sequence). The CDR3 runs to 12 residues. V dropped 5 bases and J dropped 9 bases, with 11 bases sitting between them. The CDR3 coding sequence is TGTGCCACCAGCGGGGCACGGTCCATTCAGTACTTC. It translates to CATSGARSIQYF.

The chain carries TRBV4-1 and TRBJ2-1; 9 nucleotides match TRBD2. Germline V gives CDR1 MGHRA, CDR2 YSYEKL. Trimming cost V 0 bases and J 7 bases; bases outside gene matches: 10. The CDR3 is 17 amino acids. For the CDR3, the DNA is TGCGCCAGCAGCCAAGAAAGAACGCTAGCGGGGATAAATGAGCAGTTCTTC. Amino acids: CASSQERTLAGINEQFF.

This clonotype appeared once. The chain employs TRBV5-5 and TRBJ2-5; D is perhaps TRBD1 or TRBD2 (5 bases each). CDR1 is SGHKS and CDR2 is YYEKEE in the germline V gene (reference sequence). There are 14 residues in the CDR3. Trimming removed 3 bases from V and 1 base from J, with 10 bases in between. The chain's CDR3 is CASSSGRFQETQYF. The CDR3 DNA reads TGTGCCAGCAGCTCGGGACGGTTCCAAGAGACCCAGTACTTC.

CDR3 sequence: CASSLDGMNTGELFF. CDR3 DNA sequence: TGCGCCAGCAGCCTGGACGGCATGAACACCGGGGAGCTGTTTTTT. This sequence joins TRBV4-3 and TRBJ2-2; D uncertain. Trimming removed 4 bases from V and 1 base from J, with 10 bases in between. The CDR3 length is 15 residues. The germline V gene has CDR1 LGHNA and CDR2 YSLEER.

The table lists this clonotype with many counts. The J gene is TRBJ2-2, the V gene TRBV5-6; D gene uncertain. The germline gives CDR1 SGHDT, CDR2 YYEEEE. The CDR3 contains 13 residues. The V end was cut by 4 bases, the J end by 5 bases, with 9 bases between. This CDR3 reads CASSPLGTGELFF. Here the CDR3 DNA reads TGTGCCAGCAGCCCCCTTGGTACCGGGGAGCTGTTTTTT. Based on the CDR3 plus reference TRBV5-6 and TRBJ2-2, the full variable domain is DAGVTQSPTHLIKTRGQQVTLRCSPKSGHDTVSWYQQALGQGPQFIFQYYEEEERQRGNFPDRFSGHQFPNYSSELNVNALLLGDSALYLCASSPLGTGELFFGEGSRLTVL.